Shown below are 28 T cell receptor beta chains from a single sample sequenced in a study of OX40 agonist ivuxolimab in advanced cancers. The protocol was immunoSEQ multiplex PCR, while the TCRdb copy is restricted to in-frame clones and leaves out a portion. The sample consists of about 61,000 clones, around 86% of them appearing once. The specimen was CD4+ or CD8+ T cells sorted from blood, collected in a trial of the OX40 agonist ivuxolimab. The source of these receptors is an adult with an advanced solid tumor such as melanoma, head and neck, liver or kidney cancer.

The V and J genes are TRBV6-1 and TRBJ2-5, with D perhaps TRBD1 (7 bases). The germline gives CDR1 MNHNS, CDR2 SASEGT. The CDR3 sequence is 17 residues long. V dropped 0 bases and J dropped 0 bases, with 14 bases sitting between them. The CDR3 DNA reads TGTGCCAGCAGTGAAGCGCTTCCAGGGGGGTACCAAGAGACCCAGTACTTC. Translating gives CASSEALPGGYQETQYF.

This clone was seen a single time. The chain is built from TRBV28 and TRBJ1-2; the D gene is possibly TRBD1 (6 bases). Trimming removed 7 bases at V and 1 base at J, with 16 bases between. Germline assignment: CDR1 MDHEN and CDR2 SYDVKM. The CDR3 is 15 residues long. CDR3 sequence reads: CASTLVTGLNYGYTF. The CDR3 DNA reads as TGTGCCAGCACCCTGGTGACAGGCCTTAACTATGGCTACACCTTC.

This rearrangement joins TRBV25-1 to TRBJ2-3; D remains ambiguous. CDR1 is MGHDK and CDR2 is SYGVNS in the germline V gene. CDR3 length equals 11 residues. The V end was cut by 6 bases, the J end by 2 bases, with 3 bases between. CDR3: CASRNTDTQYF. In DNA form, the CDR3 reads TGTGCCAGCAGAAACACAGATACGCAGTATTTT.

The V gene is TRBV7-9, the J gene TRBJ1-1; 11 bases map to TRBD1. Looked up from germline, CDR1 is SEHNR and CDR2 is FQNEAQ (reference sequence). This CDR3 spans 15 amino acids. V was clipped by 5 bases and J by 10 bases; unmatched bases: 12. The CDR3 protein is CASSPTGQGVDGAFF. The CDR3 DNA reads TGTGCCAGCAGCCCGACGGGACAGGGGGTTGATGGAGCTTTCTTT.

For the CDR3, the DNA is TGCGCCAGCAGCTTGCTGAACACCGGGGAGCTGTTTTTT. It specifies CASSLLNTGELFF. The chain recombines TRBV5-1 with TRBJ2-2; D gene unclear. The CDR3 sequence is 13 residues long. Germline CDR1 SGHRS, CDR2 YFSETQ. The V end was cut by 1 base, the J end by 1 base, with 2 bases between.

The rearrangement links TRBV19 to TRBJ1-1; 7 positions match TRBD1. The germline CDR1 and CDR2 sequences are LNHDA and SQIVND (reference sequence). CDR3 length: 15 amino acids. V trimming: 3 bases; J trimming: 6 bases; junction bases outside the gene matches: 10. CDR3 bases: TGTGCCAGTAGTATTGGAACAGGGGTTCTCTCTGAAGCTTTCTTT. Translated, it gives CASSIGTGVLSEAFF.

The V and J genes are TRBV18 and TRBJ1-1; D unresolved. The CDR3 runs to 15 residues. CDR1 is KGHSH, CDR2 LQKENI, per germline. The V and J ends lost 6 bases and 1 base respectively, with 15 bases between them. The CDR3 sequence: CASSPRHEKNTEAFF. Written as DNA, the CDR3 is TGTGCCAGCTCGCCCCGCCACGAAAAGAACACTGAAGCTTTCTTT.

This chain links TRBV18 with TRBJ2-7; D remains unclear. The CDR3 sequence is 14 residues long. The germline CDR1 and CDR2 sequences are KGHSH and LQKENI. V gave up 2 bases and J gave up 0 bases, with 8 bases separating them. CDR3 nucleotides: TGTGCCAGCTCACCAATACAGACCTCCTACGAGCAGTACTTC. This codes for CASSPIQTSYEQYF.

The chain recombines TRBV18 with TRBJ2-3; a weak D match, TRBD1 (6 bases). Deletions cut 3 bases from V and 0 bases from J, with 13 bases between. CDR3 length: 16 residues. CDR1 KGHSH and CDR2 LQKENI come from the germline V gene. Written as DNA, the CDR3 is TGTGCCAGCTCACCGGACAGACTACCTAGCACAGATACGCAGTATTTT. Protein product: CASSPDRLPSTDTQYF.

The chain couples TRBV5-1 to TRBJ2-2; 8 positions agree with TRBD1. Germline lookup yields CDR1 SGHRS and CDR2 YFSETQ. The V and J ends lost 4 bases and 5 bases, in that order; junction bases with no gene match: 13. CDR3 length: 17 residues. The CDR3: CASSPDRGAVWTGELFF. For the CDR3, the DNA is TGCGCCAGCAGCCCCGACAGGGGCGCCGTTTGGACCGGGGAGCTGTTTTTT.

This sequence joins TRBV9 and TRBJ2-3; D unresolved. Per germline, CDR1 SGDLS and CDR2 YYNGEE. The V end was cut by 0 bases, the J end by 5 bases, with 10 bases between. The CDR3 has 14 amino acids. The CDR3 nucleotides are TGTGCCAGCAGCGTAGTTGGATCGGGAGATACGCAGTATTTT. This translates into CASSVVGSGDTQYF. Looking up the rest from reference TRBV9 and TRBJ2-3 gives the full variable domain: DSGVTQTPKHLITATGQRVTLRCSPRSGDLSVYWYQQSLDQGLQFLIQYYNGEERAKGNILERFSAQQFPDLHSELNLSSLELGDSALYFCASSVVGSGDTQYFGPGTRLTVL.

The chain couples TRBV18 to TRBJ2-1; D ambiguous. In germline, CDR1 is KGHSH, CDR2 LQKENI. V lost 3 bases, J lost 0 bases, and 9 bases lay in between. This CDR3 is built from 15 residues. The CDR3 DNA follows: TGTGCCAGCTCACCCTTGGTTAGCTCCTACAATGAGCAGTTCTTC. Translation gives CASSPLVSSYNEQFF.

This clone was counted a few times. The chain is built from TRBV5-1 and TRBJ1-2, with 8 positions matching TRBD1. V dropped 3 bases and J dropped 2; count of bases not matched to a gene: 3. Germline V gene sequence: CDR1 SGHRS, CDR2 YFSETQ. The CDR3 runs 14 residues. The CDR3 is CASSSGQGNYGYTF. The CDR3, as DNA: TGCGCCAGCAGCTCCGGACAGGGCAACTATGGCTACACCTTC.

This clone showed up just a few times. The V and J genes are TRBV27 and TRBJ1-1; no clear D. The CDR3 is made up of 14 amino acids. V was trimmed by 3 bases and J by 3 bases, leaving 11 bases between them. Looked up from germline, CDR1 is MNHEY and CDR2 is SMNVEV (reference sequence). CDR3 sequence (DNA): TGTGCCAGCAGTTTGTGGGCCGGGGACACTGAAGCTTTCTTT. Its translation is CASSLWAGDTEAFF.

The chain is built from TRBV7-8 and TRBJ1-5, with 8 bases aligning to TRBD1. The CDR3 runs 18 residues. CDR1 is SGHVS and CDR2 is FQNEAQ in the germline V gene. With 5 bases clipped from V and 0 bases from J, the junction kept 12 bases outside the gene matches. This CDR3 reads CASSPIAGTGNSNQPQHF. In DNA form, the CDR3 reads TGTGCCAGCAGCCCGATAGCCGGGACAGGCAATAGCAATCAGCCCCAGCATTTT.

This clone was seen more than once but under ten times. The chain links TRBV18 to TRBJ1-5; possibly TRBD1 for D (6 bases). Germline loops: CDR1 KGHSH, CDR2 LQKENI. Trimming took off 3 bases at V and 2 bases at J, with 11 bases between the two ends. The CDR3 contains 15 residues. Here the CDR3 DNA reads TGTGCCAGCTCACCTTTGGACAGCCGCAATCAGCCCCAGCATTTT. Its protein is CASSPLDSRNQPQHF.

The chain recombines TRBV18 with TRBJ2-4, with D maybe TRBD1 (6 bases). Germline V gene data show CDR1 as KGHSH and CDR2 as LQKENI. This CDR3 has 14 amino acids. V lost 6 bases to trimming and J lost 6 bases, with 15 bases between them. CDR3 DNA sequence: TGTGCCAGCTCGTCAACAGGGTCACGAAACATTCAGTACTTC. Translated: CASSSTGSRNIQYF.

This rearrangement joins TRBV6-1 to TRBJ1-5; no definite D call. CDR3 length: 15 residues. Trimming removed 2 bases from V and 2 bases from J, with 10 bases in between. Looked up from germline, CDR1 is MNHNS and CDR2 is SASEGT. The CDR3 region has the DNA TGTGCCAGCAGTGAAATAGGCCGCGGCAATCAGCCCCAGCATTTT. Translating it yields CASSEIGRGNQPQHF.

This chain uses TRBV5-6 with TRBJ2-2; D may be TRBD1 (6 bases). With 3 bases removed from V and 3 bases from J, the gap between germline ends came to 12 bases. The CDR3 contains 15 residues. Germline-derived CDR1 and CDR2 are SGHDT and YYEEEE. The CDR3 region is CASSSGQRDTGELFF. The CDR3 region has the DNA TGTGCCAGCAGCTCTGGACAGCGCGACACCGGGGAGCTGTTTTTT.

In DNA, the CDR3 is TGTGCCAGCTCACGGGGACAGATCGCTTACGAGCAGTACTTC. It specifies CASSRGQIAYEQYF. The chain combines TRBV18 with TRBJ2-7; 7 bases match TRBD1. The CDR3 covers 14 residues. The J segment lost 4 bases and the V segment lost 4 bases, leaving 7 bases of the junction unmatched. From germline, CDR1 is KGHSH and CDR2 LQKENI.

The rearrangement links TRBV10-3 to TRBJ2-7; 7 bases match TRBD2. Trimming removed 4 bases from V and 5 bases from J; junction bases left unmatched: 5. The germline gives CDR1 ENHRY, CDR2 SYGVKD. The CDR3 consists of 13 residues. CDR3 in amino acids: CAISGGGRDEQYF. In DNA form, the CDR3 reads TGTGCCATCAGTGGGGGGGGAAGGGACGAGCAGTACTTC.

The chain carries TRBV4-1 and TRBJ2-5; 7 nucleotides match TRBD2. CDR1 and CDR2 (germline): MGHRA, YSYEKL. This CDR3 spans 12 amino acids. The trim removed 10 bases at V and 4 bases at J, leaving 6 bases unmatched. The CDR3 spells CAIRGVGETQYF. Written as DNA, the CDR3 is TGCGCCATACGGGGGGTAGGAGAGACCCAGTACTTC.

Of note for this clone: The conserved closing phenylalanine or tryptophan is absent in this CDR3, likely reflecting a read error. It is unclear where the CDR3 begins or ends on the DNA, so no DNA is shown, and the CDR3 is as TCRdb lists it. The chain combines TRBV23-1 with TRBJ1-1; the listed D gene, TRBD1, was not tested against the DNA. TRBV23-1 is an ORF, and what it does is uncertain. The CDR3 totals 14 residues, both ends included. The CDR3 spells CASSQSTRDRAAGR.

The chain couples TRBV11-2 to TRBJ2-7, with D tentatively TRBD1 (6 bases). Germline lookup yields CDR1 SGHAT and CDR2 FQNNGV. V was clipped by 3 bases and J by 6 bases, with 12 bases between them. The CDR3 has 13 amino acids. This CDR3 reads CASSLYRVGEQYF. The CDR3 nucleotides read TGTGCCAGCAGCTTGTACAGGGTCGGCGAGCAGTACTTC.

This clone has only a few counts. The chain joins TRBV19 to TRBJ1-1; 11 bases are a match to TRBD1. The CDR3 extends over 17 amino acids. CDR1 is LNHDA and CDR2 is SQIVND in the germline V gene (reference sequence). V dropped 5 bases and J dropped 3; count of bases not matched to a gene: 11. CDR3 region: CASSPSRDRGRHTEAFF. The CDR3 bases are TGTGCCAGTAGTCCGTCCCGGGACAGGGGGAGGCACACTGAAGCTTTCTTT.

The chain combines TRBV18 with TRBJ1-6; TRBD1 is a possible D gene (5 bases). From germline, CDR1 is KGHSH and CDR2 LQKENI. V was trimmed by 8 bases and J by 7 bases, leaving 15 bases between them. The CDR3 length is 14 residues. This CDR3 is CASGRDGKNSPLHF. The DNA for the CDR3 is TGTGCCAGCGGAAGGGACGGCAAAAATTCACCCCTCCACTTT.

This chain connects TRBV7-7 to TRBJ2-2, with 8 bases lining up with TRBD1. Trimming took 5 bases from V and 4 from J; bases not matched to a gene: 3. Per the germline V gene, CDR1 is SSHAT and CDR2 is FNYEAQ (reference sequence). CDR3 size: 14 residues. DNA for the CDR3: TGTGCCAGCAGCCGAGGACAGGGCACCGGGGAGCTGTTTTTT. It yields the protein CASSRGQGTGELFF.

The rearrangement links TRBV6-5 to TRBJ1-1, with TRBD1 matching over 7 bases. Germline V gene data show CDR1 as MNHEY and CDR2 as SVGAGI. V was pared by 4 bases and J by 11 bases, with 4 bases of the junction left unmatched. The CDR3 covers 11 residues. The CDR3, as DNA: TGTGCCAGCAGTTTACAGGGGCGGGCTTTCTTT. This gives the protein CASSLQGRAFF.